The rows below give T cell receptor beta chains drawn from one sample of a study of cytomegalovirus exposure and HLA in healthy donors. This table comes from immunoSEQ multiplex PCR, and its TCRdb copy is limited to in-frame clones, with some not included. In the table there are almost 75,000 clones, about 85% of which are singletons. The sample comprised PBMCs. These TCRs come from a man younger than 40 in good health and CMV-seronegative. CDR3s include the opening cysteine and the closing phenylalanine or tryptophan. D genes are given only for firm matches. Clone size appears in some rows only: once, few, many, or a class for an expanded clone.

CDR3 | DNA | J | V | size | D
CASSLEPAGTGGQPQHF | TGCGCCAGCAGCTTGGAACCCGCCGGGACAGGGGGGCAGCCCCAGCATTTT | TRBJ1-5 | TRBV5-1 | NA | TRBD1
CASSFVTSTDTQYF | TGTGCCAGCAGTTTTGTTACTAGCACAGATACGCAGTATTTT | TRBJ2-3 | TRBV28 | NA | NA
CAISESIRGRDTGELFF | TGTGCCATCAGTGAGTCGATAAGGGGGCGAGACACCGGGGAGCTGTTTTTT | TRBJ2-2 | TRBV10-3 | once | TRBD1
CASSPTGANEKLFF | TGTGCCAGCAGCCCAACAGGGGCTAATGAAAAACTGTTTTTT | TRBJ1-4 | TRBV11-3 | NA | TRBD1
CASSRRINNSPLHF | TGTGCCAGCAGTCGCAGGATCAATAATTCACCCCTCCACTTT | TRBJ1-6 | TRBV2 | NA | NA
CASSQVEGGQETQYF | TGCGCCAGCAGCCAAGTTGAGGGAGGTCAAGAGACCCAGTACTTC | TRBJ2-5 | TRBV4-1 | NA | NA
CASSFRDSYNSPLHF | TGTGCCAGCAGCTTTAGGGACAGTTATAATTCACCCCTCCACTTT | TRBJ1-6 | TRBV11-2 | NA | TRBD1
CASSPSGTREFF | TGTGCCAGCTCACCGTCCGGGACTAGAGAGTTCTTC | TRBJ2-1 | TRBV18 | NA | TRBD2
CASSTFTEAFF | TGTGCCAGCAGTACTTTCACTGAAGCTTTCTTT | TRBJ1-1 | TRBV4-2 | NA | NA
CASSTRGVWNQPQHF | TGTGCCAGCAGCACCCGGGGTGTGTGGAATCAGCCCCAGCATTTT | TRBJ1-5 | TRBV5-6 | once | NA
CASSFNAQGNTIYF | TGTGCCAGCAGCTTTAACGCCCAGGGAAACACCATATATTTT | TRBJ1-3 | TRBV7-9 | once | NA
CASSPRLSQGINYGYTF | TGCGCCAGCAGCCCACGATTATCGCAGGGAATTAACTATGGCTACACCTTC | TRBJ1-2 | TRBV4-1 | few | NA
CASKLPGQGRQPQHF | TGTGCCAGCAAACTCCCTGGACAGGGCAGGCAGCCCCAGCATTTT | TRBJ1-5 | TRBV28 | NA | TRBD1
CATSRAVRVTGELFF | TGTGCCACCAGCAGAGCAGTCCGGGTCACCGGGGAGCTGTTTTTT | TRBJ2-2 | TRBV15 | NA | NA
CAISVGGTGNTIYF | TGTGCCATCAGTGTTGGGGGCACTGGAAACACCATATATTTT | TRBJ1-3 | TRBV10-3 | once | NA
CASSLYPSIANEQFF | TGTGCCAGCAGCTTATATCCTTCTATCGCCAATGAGCAGTTCTTC | TRBJ2-1 | TRBV7-6 | NA | NA
CASSQPLGQAFNEKLFF | TGCGCCAGCAGCCAGCCACTTGGACAGGCCTTTAATGAAAAACTGTTTTTT | TRBJ1-4 | TRBV4-1 | NA | TRBD1
CASSPMGGSSYNEQFF | TGTGCCAGCAGCCCCATGGGGGGGAGTTCCTACAATGAGCAGTTCTTC | TRBJ2-1 | TRBV7-9 | NA | TRBD2
CASTNPGDTQYF | TGTGCCAGCACAAACCCCGGGGATACGCAGTATTTT | TRBJ2-3 | TRBV6-5 | NA | NA
CASSHEPVDSGKSYEQYF | TGTGCCAGCAGCCACGAACCCGTTGATAGCGGGAAGAGCTACGAGCAGTACTTC | TRBJ2-7 | TRBV7-6 | NA | TRBD2
CASSPSFGVDTEAFF | TGTGCCAGCTCACCATCGTTCGGGGTTGACACTGAAGCTTTCTTT | TRBJ1-1 | TRBV18 | NA | NA
CASSPWTGQTTNEKLFF | TGCGCCAGCAGCCCATGGACAGGGCAAACAACTAATGAAAAACTGTTTTTT | TRBJ1-4 | TRBV5-1 | NA | TRBD1
CASSSVTSGGETQYF | TGCGCCAGCAGCTCGGTGACTAGCGGGGGGGAGACCCAGTACTTC | TRBJ2-5 | TRBV5-1 | NA | TRBD2
CSAALETQYF | TGCAGTGCTGCACTGGAGACCCAGTACTTC | TRBJ2-5 | TRBV20-1 | NA | NA
CASSPTGKGAGGTLETQYF | TGTGCCAGCAGTCCGACGGGCAAGGGGGCGGGAGGTACCTTAGAGACCCAGTACTTC | TRBJ2-5 | TRBV11-2 | NA | NA
CASSLGQGIITGELFF | TGTGCCAGCAGCTTGGGGCAGGGGATTATCACCGGGGAGCTGTTTTTT | TRBJ2-2 | TRBV5-4 | NA | NA
CASSLSLAGGETQYF | TGCGCCAGCAGCTTGAGCTTAGCGGGGGGCGAGACCCAGTACTTC | TRBJ2-5 | TRBV5-1 | NA | TRBD2
CASRRVAYNEQFF | TGCGCCAGCAGGAGGGTAGCGTACAATGAGCAGTTCTTC | TRBJ2-1 | TRBV5-1 | NA | NA
CASSPRMDSRQPQHF | TGTGCCAGCTCTCCACGCATGGACAGCAGACAGCCCCAGCATTTT | TRBJ1-5 | TRBV18 | once | NA
CASSVGLFQETQYF | TGTGCCAGCAGCGTAGGACTATTCCAAGAGACCCAGTACTTC | TRBJ2-5 | TRBV9 | NA | NA
CAISTPSRLHEQFF | TGTGCCATCAGTACTCCGTCCCGGTTGCATGAGCAGTTCTTC | TRBJ2-1 | TRBV10-3 | once | NA
CASSRKQDSGANVLTF | TGTGCCAGCAGCCGAAAACAGGACTCTGGGGCCAACGTCCTGACTTTC | TRBJ2-6 | TRBV4-2 | NA | NA
CAWSVPGGVKAFF | TGTGCCTGGAGTGTACCGGGGGGGGTGAAGGCTTTCTTT | TRBJ1-1 | TRBV30 | few | NA
CAWSEGFLRNQPQHF | TGTGCCTGGAGTGAGGGGTTCCTAAGGAATCAGCCCCAGCATTTT | TRBJ1-5 | TRBV30 | NA | NA
CASSRLAGSTDTQYF | TGTGCCAGCAGCAGACTAGCGGGGAGCACAGATACGCAGTATTTT | TRBJ2-3 | TRBV7-2 | NA | TRBD2
CASSLAPGTYNEQFF | TGTGCTAGCAGCTTAGCCCCAGGAACCTACAATGAGCAGTTCTTC | TRBJ2-1 | TRBV7-7 | once | NA
CASSTEKGGKAFF | TGTGCCAGCAGCACAGAGAAAGGTGGAAAAGCTTTCTTT | TRBJ1-1 | TRBV9 | NA | NA
CASSVKPYNEQFF | TGTGCCAGCAGTGTCAAGCCCTACAATGAGCAGTTCTTC | TRBJ2-1 | TRBV27 | NA | NA
CASSLAPTGVTDTQYF | TGCGCCAGCAGCTTGGCCCCGACGGGGGTAACAGATACGCAGTATTTT | TRBJ2-3 | TRBV5-1 | NA | NA
CASSLGPVSTDTQYF | TGTGCCAGCAGCTTAGGTCCGGTATCCACAGATACGCAGTATTTT | TRBJ2-3 | TRBV7-9 | NA | NA
CASSAGTDYSNQPQHF | TGTGCCAGCAGCGCTGGGACAGATTATAGCAATCAGCCCCAGCATTTT | TRBJ1-5 | TRBV9 | once | TRBD1
CASSFNRVYGYTF | TGTGCCAGCAGTTTCAACAGGGTCTATGGCTACACCTTC | TRBJ1-2 | TRBV28 | NA | NA
CASGSGLAGPRQETQYF | TGTGCCAGCGGGTCGGGACTAGCGGGACCCCGACAAGAGACCCAGTACTTC | TRBJ2-5 | TRBV9 | NA | TRBD2
CASSGDRGRGYTF | TGTGCCAGCAGTGGTGACAGGGGGCGCGGCTACACCTTC | TRBJ1-2 | TRBV7-9 | NA | TRBD1
CASSQGSTSGNTGELFF | TGCGCCAGCAGCCAAGGTTCGACTAGCGGTAACACCGGGGAGCTGTTTTTT | TRBJ2-2 | TRBV4-1 | NA | TRBD2
CASSARQDPTNYGYTF | TGTGCCAGCAGCGCGAGACAGGACCCAACTAACTATGGCTACACCTTC | TRBJ1-2 | TRBV7-9 | NA | NA
CASSYPGTSGYTF | TGTGCCAGCAGTTACCCCGGGACAAGTGGCTACACCTTC | TRBJ1-2 | TRBV6-5 | once | NA